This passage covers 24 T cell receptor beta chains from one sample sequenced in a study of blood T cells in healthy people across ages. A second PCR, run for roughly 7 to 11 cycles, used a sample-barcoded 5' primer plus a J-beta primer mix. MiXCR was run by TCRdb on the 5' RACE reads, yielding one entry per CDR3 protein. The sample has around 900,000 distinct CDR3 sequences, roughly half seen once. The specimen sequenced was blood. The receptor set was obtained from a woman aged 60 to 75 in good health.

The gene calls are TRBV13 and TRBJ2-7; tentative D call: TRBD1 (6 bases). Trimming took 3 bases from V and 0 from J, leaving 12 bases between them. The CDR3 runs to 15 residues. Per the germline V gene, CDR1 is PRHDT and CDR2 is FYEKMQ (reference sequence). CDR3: CASSFRGSDSYEQYF. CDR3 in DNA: TGTGCCAGCAGCTTTAGGGGGAGTGACTCCTACGAGCAGTACTTC. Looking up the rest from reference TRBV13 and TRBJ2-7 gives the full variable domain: AAGVIQSPRHLIKEKRETATLKCYPIPRHDTVYWYQQGPGQDPQFLISFYEKMQSDKGSIPDRFSAQQFSDYHSELNMSSLELGDSALYFCASSFRGSDSYEQYFGPGTRLTVT.

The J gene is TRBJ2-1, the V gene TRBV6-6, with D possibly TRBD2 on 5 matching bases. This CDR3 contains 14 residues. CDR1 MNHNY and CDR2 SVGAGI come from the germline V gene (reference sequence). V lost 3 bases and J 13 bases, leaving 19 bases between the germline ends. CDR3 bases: TGTGCCAGCAGTTATACCTGGCGGACTGAGACCCAGTTCTTC. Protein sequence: CASSYTWRTETQFF.

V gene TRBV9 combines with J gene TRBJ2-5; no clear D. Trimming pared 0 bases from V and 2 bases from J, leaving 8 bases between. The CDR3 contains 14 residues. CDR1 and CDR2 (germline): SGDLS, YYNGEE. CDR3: CASSVGNPQETQYF. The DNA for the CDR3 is TGTGCCAGCAGCGTAGGAAATCCTCAAGAGACCCAGTACTTC.

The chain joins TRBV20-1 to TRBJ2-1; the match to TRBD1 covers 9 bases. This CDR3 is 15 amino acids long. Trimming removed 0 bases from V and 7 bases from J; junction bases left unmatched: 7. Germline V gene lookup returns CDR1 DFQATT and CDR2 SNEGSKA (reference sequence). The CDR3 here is CSARDLQGARNEQFF. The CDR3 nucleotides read TGCAGTGCTAGAGATCTACAGGGGGCGAGGAATGAGCAGTTCTTC.

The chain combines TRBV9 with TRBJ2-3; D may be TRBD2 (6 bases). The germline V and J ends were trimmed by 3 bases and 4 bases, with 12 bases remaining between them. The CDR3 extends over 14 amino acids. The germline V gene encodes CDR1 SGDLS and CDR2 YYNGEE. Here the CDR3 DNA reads TGTGCCAGCAGCGACGTGGGGGGTGCAGATACGCAGTATTTT. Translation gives CASSDVGGADTQYF.

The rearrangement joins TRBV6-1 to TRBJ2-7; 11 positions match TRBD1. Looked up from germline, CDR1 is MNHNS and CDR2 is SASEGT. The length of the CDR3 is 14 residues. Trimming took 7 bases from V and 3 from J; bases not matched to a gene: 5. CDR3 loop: CASNPGQGVYEQYF. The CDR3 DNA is TGTGCCAGCAATCCGGGACAGGGGGTCTACGAGCAGTACTTC.

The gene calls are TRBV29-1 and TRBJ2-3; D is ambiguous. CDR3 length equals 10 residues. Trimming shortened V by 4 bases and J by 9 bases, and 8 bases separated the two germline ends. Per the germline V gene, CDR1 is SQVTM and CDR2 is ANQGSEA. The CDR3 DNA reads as TGCAGCGTTGCCTCCCTGACGCAGTATTTT. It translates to CSVASLTQYF.

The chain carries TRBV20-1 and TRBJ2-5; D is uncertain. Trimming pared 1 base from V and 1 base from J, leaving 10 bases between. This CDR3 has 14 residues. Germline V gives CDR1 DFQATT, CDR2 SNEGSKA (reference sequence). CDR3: CSARVPRLQETQYF. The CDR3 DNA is TGCAGTGCTAGAGTTCCCCGACTCCAAGAGACCCAGTACTTC.

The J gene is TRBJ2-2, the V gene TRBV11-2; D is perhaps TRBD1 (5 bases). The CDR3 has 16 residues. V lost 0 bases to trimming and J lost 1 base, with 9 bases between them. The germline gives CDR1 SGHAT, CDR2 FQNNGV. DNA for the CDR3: TGTGCCAGCAGCTTAGACGACAGTTTGAACACCGGGGAGCTGTTTTTT. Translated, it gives CASSLDDSLNTGELFF.

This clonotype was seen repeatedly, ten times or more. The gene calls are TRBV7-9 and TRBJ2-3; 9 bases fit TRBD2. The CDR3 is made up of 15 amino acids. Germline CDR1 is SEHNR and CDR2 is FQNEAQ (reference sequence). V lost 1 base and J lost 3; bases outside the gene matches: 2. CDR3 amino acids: CASSLGLAATDTQYF. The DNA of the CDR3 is TGTGCCAGCAGCTTAGGACTAGCGGCTACAGATACGCAGTATTTT. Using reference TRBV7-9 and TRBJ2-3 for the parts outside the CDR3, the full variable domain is DTGVSQNPRHKITKRGQNVTFRCDPISEHNRLYWYRQTLGQGPEFLTYFQNEAQLEKSRLLSDRFSAERPKGSFSTLEIQRTEQGDSAMYLCASSLGLAATDTQYFGPGTRLTVL.

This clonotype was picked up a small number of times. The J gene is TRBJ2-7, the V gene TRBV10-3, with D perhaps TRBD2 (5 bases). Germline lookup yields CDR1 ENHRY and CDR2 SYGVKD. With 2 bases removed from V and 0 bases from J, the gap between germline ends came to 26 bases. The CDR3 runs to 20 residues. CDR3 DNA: TGTGCCATCAGTGAGGGGCGGACTGGATCACCACGTGGATTCTCCTACGAGCAGTACTTC. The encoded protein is CAISEGRTGSPRGFSYEQYF.

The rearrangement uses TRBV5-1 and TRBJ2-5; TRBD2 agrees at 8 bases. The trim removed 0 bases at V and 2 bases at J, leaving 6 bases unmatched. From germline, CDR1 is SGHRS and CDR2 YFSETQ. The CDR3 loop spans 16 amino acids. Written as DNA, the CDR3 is TGCGCCAGCAGCTTGGTTTTAGCGGGACGGCAAGAGACCCAGTACTTC. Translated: CASSLVLAGRQETQYF.

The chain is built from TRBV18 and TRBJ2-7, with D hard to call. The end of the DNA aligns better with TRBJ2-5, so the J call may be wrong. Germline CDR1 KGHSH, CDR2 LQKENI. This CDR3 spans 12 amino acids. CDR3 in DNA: TGTGCCAGCTCAACCATAGAAGAGACCCAGTACTTC. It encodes CASSTIEETQYF.

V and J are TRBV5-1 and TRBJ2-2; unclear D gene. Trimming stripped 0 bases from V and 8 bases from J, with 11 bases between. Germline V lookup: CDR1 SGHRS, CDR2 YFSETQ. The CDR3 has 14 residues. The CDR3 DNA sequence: TGCGCCAGCAGCTTGGAACTGAGTTTGGGGGAGCTGTTTTTT. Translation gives CASSLELSLGELFF.

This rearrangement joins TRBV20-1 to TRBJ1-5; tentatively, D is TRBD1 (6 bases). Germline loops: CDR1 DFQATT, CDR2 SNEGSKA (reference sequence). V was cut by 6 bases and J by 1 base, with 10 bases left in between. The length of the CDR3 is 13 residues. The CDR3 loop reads CSASDRSNQPQHF. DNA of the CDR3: TGCAGTGCGAGCGACAGGAGCAATCAGCCCCAGCATTTT.

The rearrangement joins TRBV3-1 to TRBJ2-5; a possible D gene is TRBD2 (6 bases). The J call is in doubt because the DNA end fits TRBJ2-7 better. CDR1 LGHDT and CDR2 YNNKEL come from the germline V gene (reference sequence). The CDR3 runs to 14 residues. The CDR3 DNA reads TGTGCCAGCAGCCGCCTTAGCGGAACCTACGAGCAGTACTTC. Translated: CASSRLSGTYEQYF.

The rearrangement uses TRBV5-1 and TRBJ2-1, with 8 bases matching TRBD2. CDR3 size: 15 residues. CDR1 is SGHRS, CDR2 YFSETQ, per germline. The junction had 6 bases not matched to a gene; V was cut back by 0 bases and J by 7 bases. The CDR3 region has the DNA TGCGCCAGCAGCTTGGGAGCGGGAGTAGCAAATGAGCAGTTCTTC. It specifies CASSLGAGVANEQFF.

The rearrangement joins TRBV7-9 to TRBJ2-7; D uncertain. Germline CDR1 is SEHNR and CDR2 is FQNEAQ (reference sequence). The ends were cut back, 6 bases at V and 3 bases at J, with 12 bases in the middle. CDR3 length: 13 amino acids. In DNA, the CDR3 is TGTGCCAGCAGTCTACAACACAGCTACGAGCAGTACTTC. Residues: CASSLQHSYEQYF.

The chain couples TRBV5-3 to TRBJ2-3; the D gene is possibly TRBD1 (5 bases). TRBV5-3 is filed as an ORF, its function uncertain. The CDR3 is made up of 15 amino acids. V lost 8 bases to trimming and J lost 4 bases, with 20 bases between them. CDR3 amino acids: CASERQLRFADTQYF. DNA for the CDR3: TGTGCCAGCGAGAGACAGCTAAGATTCGCAGATACGCAGTATTTT.

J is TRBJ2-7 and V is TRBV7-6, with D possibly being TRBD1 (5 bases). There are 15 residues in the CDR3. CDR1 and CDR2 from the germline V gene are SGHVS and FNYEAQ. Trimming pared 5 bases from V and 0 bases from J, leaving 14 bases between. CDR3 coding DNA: TGTGCCAGCAGCGCACAGGACGGAAACTCCTACGAGCAGTACTTC. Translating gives CASSAQDGNSYEQYF.

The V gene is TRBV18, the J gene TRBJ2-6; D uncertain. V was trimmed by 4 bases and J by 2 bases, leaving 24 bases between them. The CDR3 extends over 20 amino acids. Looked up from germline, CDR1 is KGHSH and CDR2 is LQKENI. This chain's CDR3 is CASSLPSVQYKSTGANVLTF. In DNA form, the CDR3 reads TGTGCCAGCTCACTCCCATCAGTTCAGTACAAATCTACTGGGGCCAACGTCCTGACTTTC.

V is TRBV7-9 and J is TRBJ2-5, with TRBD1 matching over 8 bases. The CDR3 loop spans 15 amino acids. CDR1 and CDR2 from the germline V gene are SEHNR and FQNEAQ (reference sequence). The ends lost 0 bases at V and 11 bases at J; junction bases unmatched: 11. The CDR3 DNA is TGTGCCAGCAGCTTAGCGCAGGGGGCGTTGAGTGAGCAGTACTTC. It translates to CASSLAQGALSEQYF.

The CDR3 sequence is CASTMDPTDTQYF. CDR3 coding DNA: TGTGCCAGCACGATGGACCCCACAGATACGCAGTATTTT. The chain combines TRBV25-1 with TRBJ2-3; D is ambiguous. Trimming took off 7 bases at V and 2 bases at J, with 10 bases between the two ends. The CDR3 consists of 13 residues. The germline CDR1 and CDR2 sequences are MGHDK and SYGVNS.

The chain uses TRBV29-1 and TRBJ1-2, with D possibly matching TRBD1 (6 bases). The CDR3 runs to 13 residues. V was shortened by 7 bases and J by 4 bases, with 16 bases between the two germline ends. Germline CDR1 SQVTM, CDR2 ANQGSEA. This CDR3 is CSGRTVAGYGYTF. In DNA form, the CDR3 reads TGCAGCGGGAGGACAGTCGCCGGCTATGGCTACACCTTC.